A selection of T cell receptor beta chains follows, all from one sample in a study of blood T cell repertoires in COVID-19. This table comes from immunoSEQ multiplex PCR, and its TCRdb copy is limited to in-frame clones, with some not included. Of 20,000 to 25,000 clones in the sample, 75% to 90% were seen once. Sequenced: peripheral blood. All receptors derive from a woman aged 80 or older with acute or convalescent COVID-19. Both conserved end residues are part of each CDR3. A D gene is named only where the DNA matches it firmly. Expanded clones get a size class; other rows say once, few or many, or leave the size out.

CDR3 length | J gene | D gene | clone size | V gene | CDR3 DNA | CDR3 protein
12 | TRBJ2-7 | TRBD1 | few | TRBV29-1 | TGCAGCGTTGGCGGACAGGGCTACGAGCAGTACTTC | CSVGGQGYEQYF
14 | TRBJ1-1 | TRBD1 | - | TRBV7-3 | TGTGCCAGCAGCTTAACCGGGACAGACACTGAAGCTTTCTTT | CASSLTGTDTEAFF
16 | TRBJ1-6 | - | - | TRBV28 | TGTGCCAGCAGTCCGGGGGGGGGTTCCTATAATTCACCCCTCCACTTT | CASSPGGGSYNSPLHF
14 | TRBJ2-5 | TRBD2 | - | TRBV10-3 | TGTGCCACCGGGACTAGCGGGTCGCTGGAGACCCAGTACTTC | CATGTSGSLETQYF
15 | TRBJ2-5 | TRBD2 | - | TRBV19 | TGTGCCAGTAGTATCGGTAGCGGGGGGAGAGAGACCCAGTACTTC | CASSIGSGGRETQYF
16 | TRBJ1-4 | - | - | TRBV5-4 | TGTGCCAGCAGCTTGCGGCAGGCCGCAACTAATGAAAAACTGTTTTTT | CASSLRQAATNEKLFF
13 | TRBJ2-5 | TRBD1 | - | TRBV30 | TGTGCCTGGAGTGGACAGGGTGGGGAGACCCAGTACTTC | CAWSGQGGETQYF
14 | TRBJ1-6 | TRBD1 | once | TRBV24-1 | TGTGCCACCAGTGAGCCGGGACAGGGGCCACCCCTCCACTTT | CATSEPGQGPPLHF
14 | TRBJ1-1 | TRBD1 | - | TRBV10-3 | TGTGCCATACAGGACAGGGGCCTGAACACTGAAGCTTTCTTT | CAIQDRGLNTEAFF
14 | TRBJ1-4 | - | - | TRBV2 | TGTGCCAGCAGTGAGCCAGGGGTGAATGAAAAACTGTTTTTT | CASSEPGVNEKLFF
15 | TRBJ1-1 | TRBD1 | once | TRBV5-4 | TGTGCCAGCAGCTCGACAGGGGGCGGTTACACTGAAGCTTTCTTT | CASSSTGGGYTEAFF
15 | TRBJ2-2 | TRBD1 | - | TRBV5-1 | TGCGCCAGCAGCTTGGACAGGGGGCTAGGCGGGGAGCTGTTTTTT | CASSLDRGLGGELFF
14 | TRBJ2-7 | - | - | TRBV5-4 | TGTGCCAGCAGCCCCGGGGAATCCGCCTACGAGCAGTACTTC | CASSPGESAYEQYF
14 | TRBJ1-6 | - | - | TRBV5-4 | TGTGCCAGCAGCGACTACAGCGATAATTCACCCCTCCACTTT | CASSDYSDNSPLHF
18 | TRBJ1-1 | - | few | TRBV30 | TGTGCCTGGAGTTCCGCCTTGTATCAGCGGGCGGAGGATCCTGAAGCTTTCTTT | CAWSSALYQRAEDPEAFF
13 | TRBJ2-7 | TRBD2 | - | TRBV6-5 | TGTGCCAGCAGTTTCTCGGGGGGCTACGAGCAGTACTTC | CASSFSGGYEQYF
15 | TRBJ2-5 | TRBD1 | once | TRBV19 | TGTGCCAGTAGTATTCTGGGGACAGGGAAGGAGACCCAGTACTTC | CASSILGTGKETQYF